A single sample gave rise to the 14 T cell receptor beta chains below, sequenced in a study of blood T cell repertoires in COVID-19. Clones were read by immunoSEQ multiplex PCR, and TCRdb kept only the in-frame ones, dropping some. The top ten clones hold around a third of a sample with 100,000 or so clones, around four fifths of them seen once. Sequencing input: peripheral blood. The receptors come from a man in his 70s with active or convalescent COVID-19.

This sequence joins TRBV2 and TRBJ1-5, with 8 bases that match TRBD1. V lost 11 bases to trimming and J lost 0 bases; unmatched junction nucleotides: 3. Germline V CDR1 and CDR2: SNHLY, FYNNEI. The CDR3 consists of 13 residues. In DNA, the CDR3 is TGTGCCGGGGGACAGGATAGCAATCAGCCCCAGCATTTT. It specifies CAGGQDSNQPQHF.

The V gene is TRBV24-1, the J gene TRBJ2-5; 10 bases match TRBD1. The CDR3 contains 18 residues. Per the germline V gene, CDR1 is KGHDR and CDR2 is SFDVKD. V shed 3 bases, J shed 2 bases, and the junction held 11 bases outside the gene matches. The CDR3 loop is CATSDPGGPGQGQETQYF. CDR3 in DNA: TGTGCCACCAGTGATCCTGGGGGCCCGGGACAGGGGCAAGAGACCCAGTACTTC.

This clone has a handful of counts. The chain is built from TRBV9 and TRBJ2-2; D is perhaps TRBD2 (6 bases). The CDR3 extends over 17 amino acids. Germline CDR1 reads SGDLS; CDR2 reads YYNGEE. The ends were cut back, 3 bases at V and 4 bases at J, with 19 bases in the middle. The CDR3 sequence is CASSAGLTSSVTGELFF. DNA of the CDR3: TGTGCCAGCAGCGCGGGACTCACATCTTCCGTCACCGGGGAGCTGTTTTTT.

CDR3 amino acids: CASSGELEAAYEQYF. CDR3 DNA: TGTGCCAGCAGCGGCGAATTAGAGGCTGCCTACGAGCAGTACTTC. The chain joins TRBV2 to TRBJ2-7; no clear D. V lost 6 bases and J 2 bases, leaving 17 bases between the germline ends. This CDR3 region has 15 residues. Germline CDR1 SNHLY, CDR2 FYNNEI.

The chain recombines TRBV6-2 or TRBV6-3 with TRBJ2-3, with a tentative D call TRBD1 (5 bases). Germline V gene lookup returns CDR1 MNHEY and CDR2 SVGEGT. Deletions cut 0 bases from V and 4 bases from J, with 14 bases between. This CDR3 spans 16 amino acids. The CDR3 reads CASSYSSPRTSDTQYF. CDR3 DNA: TGTGCCAGCAGTTACTCGTCCCCACGGACATCAGATACGCAGTATTTT.

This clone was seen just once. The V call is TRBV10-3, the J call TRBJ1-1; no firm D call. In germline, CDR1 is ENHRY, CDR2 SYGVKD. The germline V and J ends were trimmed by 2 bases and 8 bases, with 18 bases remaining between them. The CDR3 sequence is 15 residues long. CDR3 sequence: CAISEAPVSSAEAFF. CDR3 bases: TGTGCCATCAGTGAGGCCCCGGTTAGTAGCGCAGAAGCTTTCTTT.

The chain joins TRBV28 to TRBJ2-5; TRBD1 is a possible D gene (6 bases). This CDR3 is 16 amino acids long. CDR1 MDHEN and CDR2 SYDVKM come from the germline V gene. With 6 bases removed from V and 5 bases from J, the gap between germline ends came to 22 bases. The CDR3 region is CASRTNRVPGAETQYF. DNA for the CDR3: TGTGCCAGCAGGACAAACAGGGTCCCAGGGGCGGAGACCCAGTACTTC. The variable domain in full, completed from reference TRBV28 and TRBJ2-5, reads DVKVTQSSRYLVKRTGEKVFLECVQDMDHENMFWYRQDPGLGLRLIYFSYDVKMKEKGDIPEGYSVSREKKERFSLILESASTNQTSMYLCASRTNRVPGAETQYFGPGTRLLVL.

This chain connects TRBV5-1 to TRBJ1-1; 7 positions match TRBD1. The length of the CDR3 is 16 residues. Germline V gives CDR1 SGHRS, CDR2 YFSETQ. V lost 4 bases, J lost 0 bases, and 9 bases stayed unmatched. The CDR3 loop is CASSPGGQMMNTEAFF. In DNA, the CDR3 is TGCGCCAGCAGCCCCGGGGGACAGATGATGAACACTGAAGCTTTCTTT.

CDR3: CSVDNLSTDGLDYGYTF. The CDR3 region has the DNA TGCAGCGTTGATAATTTATCGACAGATGGTCTAGACTATGGCTACACCTTC. The chain recombines TRBV29-1 with TRBJ1-2; a possible D gene is TRBD1 (5 bases). The germline V gene has CDR1 SQVTM and CDR2 ANQGSEA. The CDR3 contains 17 residues. V lost 3 bases and J lost 3, with 23 bases in between.

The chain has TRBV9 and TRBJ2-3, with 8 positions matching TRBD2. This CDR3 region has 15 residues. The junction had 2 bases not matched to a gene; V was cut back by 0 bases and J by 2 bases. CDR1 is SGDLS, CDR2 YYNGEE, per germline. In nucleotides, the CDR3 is TGTGCCAGCAGCGTAGATAGCGGGGCCACAGATACGCAGTATTTT. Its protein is CASSVDSGATDTQYF.

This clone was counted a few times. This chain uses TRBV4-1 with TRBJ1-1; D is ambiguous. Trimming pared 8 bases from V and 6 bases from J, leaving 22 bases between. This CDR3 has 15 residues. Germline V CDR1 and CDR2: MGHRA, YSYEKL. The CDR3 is CASGARGGIYPEAFF. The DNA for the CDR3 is TGCGCCAGCGGTGCTCGGGGAGGGATCTATCCTGAAGCTTTCTTT.

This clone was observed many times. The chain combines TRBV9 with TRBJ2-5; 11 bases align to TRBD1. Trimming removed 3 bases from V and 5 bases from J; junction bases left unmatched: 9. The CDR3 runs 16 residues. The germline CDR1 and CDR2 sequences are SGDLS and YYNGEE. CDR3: CASSAEDRGPGETQYF. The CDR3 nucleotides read TGTGCCAGCAGCGCAGAGGACAGGGGGCCGGGGGAGACCCAGTACTTC.

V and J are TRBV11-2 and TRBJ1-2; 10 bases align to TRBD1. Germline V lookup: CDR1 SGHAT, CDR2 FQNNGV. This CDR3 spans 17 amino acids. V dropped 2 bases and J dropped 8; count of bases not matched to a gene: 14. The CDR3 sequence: CASSLNIGGQGPAGYTF. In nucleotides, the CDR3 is TGTGCCAGCAGCTTAAACATCGGGGGACAGGGGCCTGCCGGCTACACCTTC.

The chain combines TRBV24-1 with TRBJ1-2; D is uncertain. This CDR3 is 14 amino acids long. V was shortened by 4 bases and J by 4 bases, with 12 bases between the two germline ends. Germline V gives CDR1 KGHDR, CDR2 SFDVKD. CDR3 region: CATSDNRGFYGYTF. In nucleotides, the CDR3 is TGTGCCACCAGTGACAATCGAGGGTTCTATGGCTACACCTTC.